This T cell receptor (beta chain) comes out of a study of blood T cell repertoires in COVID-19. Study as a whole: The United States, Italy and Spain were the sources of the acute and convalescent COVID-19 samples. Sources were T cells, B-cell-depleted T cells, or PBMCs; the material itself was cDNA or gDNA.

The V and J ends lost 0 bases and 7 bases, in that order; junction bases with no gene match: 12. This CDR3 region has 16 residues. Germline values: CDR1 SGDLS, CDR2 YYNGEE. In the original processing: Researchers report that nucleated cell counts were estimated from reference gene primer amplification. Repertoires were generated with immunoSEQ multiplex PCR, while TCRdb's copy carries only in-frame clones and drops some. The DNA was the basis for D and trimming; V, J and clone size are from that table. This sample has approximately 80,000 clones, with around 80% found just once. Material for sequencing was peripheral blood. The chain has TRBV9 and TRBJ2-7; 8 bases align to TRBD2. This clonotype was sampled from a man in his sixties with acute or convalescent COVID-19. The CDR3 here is CASSVAGTGGPEEQYF. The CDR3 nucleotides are TGTGCCAGCAGCGTAGCAGGTACGGGGGGGCCCGAGGAGCAGTACTTC.